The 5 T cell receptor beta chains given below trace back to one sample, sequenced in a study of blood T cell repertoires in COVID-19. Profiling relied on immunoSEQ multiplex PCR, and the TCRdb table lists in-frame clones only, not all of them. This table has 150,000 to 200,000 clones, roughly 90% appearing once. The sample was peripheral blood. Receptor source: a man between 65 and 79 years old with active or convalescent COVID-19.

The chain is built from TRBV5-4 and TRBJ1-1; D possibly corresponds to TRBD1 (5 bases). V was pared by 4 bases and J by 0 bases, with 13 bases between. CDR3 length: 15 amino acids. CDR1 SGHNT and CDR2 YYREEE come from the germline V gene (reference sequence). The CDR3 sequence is CASSPLGAMNTEAFF. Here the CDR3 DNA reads TGTGCCAGCAGCCCTTTAGGGGCAATGAACACTGAAGCTTTCTTT.

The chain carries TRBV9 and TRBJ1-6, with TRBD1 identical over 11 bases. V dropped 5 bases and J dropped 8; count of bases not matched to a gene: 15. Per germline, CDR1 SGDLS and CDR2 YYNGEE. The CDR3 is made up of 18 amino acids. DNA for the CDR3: TGTGCCAGCAGAAGCGGGAGGGACCGGGACAGGGGGGATTCACCCCTCCACTTT. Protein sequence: CASRSGRDRDRGDSPLHF.

The DNA of the CDR3 is TGCGCCAGCAGCTTGGCAGGGTCGGAGGAAAAACTGTTTTTT. It specifies CASSLAGSEEKLFF. The V and J genes are TRBV5-1 and TRBJ1-4; possible D gene TRBD1, 5 bases. This CDR3 is 14 amino acids long. Trimming pared 0 bases from V and 8 bases from J, leaving 11 bases between. Per germline, CDR1 SGHRS and CDR2 YFSETQ. The full variable domain, with the rest looked up from reference TRBV5-1 and TRBJ1-4, is KAGVTQTPRYLIKTRGQQVTLSCSPISGHRSVSWYQQTPGQGLQFLFEYFSETQRNKGNFPGRFSGRQFSNSRSEMNVSTLELGDSALYLCASSLAGSEEKLFFGSGTQLSVL.

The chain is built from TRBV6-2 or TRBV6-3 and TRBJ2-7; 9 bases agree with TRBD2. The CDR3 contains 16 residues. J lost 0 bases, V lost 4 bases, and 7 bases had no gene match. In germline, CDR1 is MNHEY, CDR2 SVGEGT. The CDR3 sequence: CASSLESGRNSYEQYF. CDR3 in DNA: TGTGCCAGCAGTTTGGAGAGCGGGAGGAACTCCTACGAGCAGTACTTC.

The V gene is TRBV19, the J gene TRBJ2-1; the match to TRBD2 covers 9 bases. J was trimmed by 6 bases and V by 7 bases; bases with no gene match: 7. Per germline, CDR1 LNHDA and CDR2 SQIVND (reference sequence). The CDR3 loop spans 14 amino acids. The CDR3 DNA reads TGTGCCAGTAAGGGGCTAGCGGGACCCAATGAGCAGTTCTTC. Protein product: CASKGLAGPNEQFF.